The table lists the clone carrying this T cell receptor beta chain with many counts. What it recognizes is unknown. Amplification targeted TCR beta CDR3 regions from RNA transcripts. A set of HTBI primers served as the primers for a first-round RT-PCR of the TCR CDR3. TCRdb used MiXCR to reprocess the multiplex PCR reads, holding one entry per CDR3 protein. The data hold fewer than 250,000 distinct CDR3 sequences, with about 25% observed a single time. This entry belongs to a study of T cells in Graves' hyperthyroidism and ophthalmopathy. The V segment lost 8 bases and the J segment 0 bases; nucleotides outside the gene matches: 4. This CDR3 comprises 14 residues. The germline CDR1 and CDR2 sequences are SNHLY and FYNNEI. Study-level results: Model-based prediction identified ophthalmopathy a median 6.5 months prior to its onset. By a 13 V-J model, ophthalmopathy was set apart from stable hyperthyroidism.

Sequencing was carried out using blood. The sequence came from a woman aged 40-49 years with Graves' ophthalmopathy. This chain connects TRBV2 to TRBJ1-3, with TRBD1 identical over 7 bases. The CDR3 reads CASYDRASGNTIYF. As DNA, the CDR3 is TGTGCCAGCTACGACAGGGCCTCTGGAAACACCATATATTTT.